This entry lists 30 T cell receptor beta chains sequenced from one sample in a study of molecular identifiers for immune sequencing clone quantification. TCRdb independently ran MiXCR on the PCR reads; one entry per CDR3 protein. The repertoire consists of about 320,000 distinct CDR3 sequences, with roughly 23% occurring once and the leading ten covering approximately 0.8%. Sample: naive CD8+ T cells from blood, with Jurkat cell RNA spiked in. Subset meaning: FACS-sorted CD8+CD4-CCR7+CD45RA+ naive T cells. The receptor source for this set is a human donor in good health. Some libraries in this study had Jurkat cell RNA spiked in.

This clonotype appeared many times. This rearrangement joins TRBV5-1 to TRBJ2-2, with D unresolved. This CDR3 has 15 amino acids. Trimming removed 4 bases at V and 7 bases at J, with 17 bases between. Germline V gene lookup returns CDR1 SGHRS and CDR2 YFSETQ. CDR3 nucleotides: TGCGCCAGCAGCCCTTCGGACCGGTCGGGCGGGGAGCTGTTTTTT. Amino acid sequence: CASSPSDRSGGELFF. Using reference TRBV5-1 and TRBJ2-2 for the parts outside the CDR3, the full variable domain is KAGVTQTPRYLIKTRGQQVTLSCSPISGHRSVSWYQQTPGQGLQFLFEYFSETQRNKGNFPGRFSGRQFSNSRSEMNVSTLELGDSALYLCASSPSDRSGGELFFGEGSRLTVL.

This clonotype came up many times. The genes are TRBV7-9 and TRBJ2-1; no clear D gene. Germline V gene data show CDR1 as SEHNR and CDR2 as FQNEAQ (reference sequence). The CDR3 extends over 14 amino acids. Trimming took 4 bases from V and 9 from J, leaving 16 bases between them. The CDR3 loop is CASSSPVVSGEQFF. The CDR3 bases are TGTGCCAGCAGCTCGCCCGTAGTATCTGGTGAGCAGTTCTTC.

In this sample, this clonotype turned up many times. This sequence joins TRBV5-4 and TRBJ2-7; either TRBD1 or TRBD2 may supply D (7 bases each). The CDR3 sequence is 13 residues long. Trimming removed 7 bases at V and 4 bases at J, with 15 bases between. The germline CDR1 and CDR2 sequences are SGHNT and YYREEE (reference sequence). The CDR3 sequence is CASRGGTEYEQYF. CDR3 nucleotides: TGTGCCAGCCGGGGAGGGACAGAGTACGAGCAGTACTTC.

This clonotype was seen many times. The chain combines TRBV7-9 with TRBJ2-7; weak D call: TRBD1 (6 bases). CDR1 is SEHNR and CDR2 is FQNEAQ in the germline V gene (reference sequence). The CDR3 is made up of 17 amino acids. Between the trimmed V and J ends, which lost 4 bases and 3 bases, there was a span of 22 bases. The CDR3 DNA sequence: TGTGCCAGCAGCTCTGACAGGACCTTAACACCCTACTACGAGCAGTACTTC. It encodes CASSSDRTLTPYYEQYF. The whole variable domain, remainder taken from reference TRBV7-9 and TRBJ2-7, is DTGVSQNPRHKITKRGQNVTFRCDPISEHNRLYWYRQTLGQGPEFLTYFQNEAQLEKSRLLSDRFSAERPKGSFSTLEIQRTEQGDSAMYLCASSSDRTLTPYYEQYFGPGTRLTVT.

Regarding this clonotype: A much larger clone differs by one base, so this may be a read error. The conserved phenylalanine or tryptophan normally closing the CDR3 is absent here, so this likely arose from a read error. The V and J genes are TRBV20-1 and TRBJ2-3; D unclear. V was clipped by 0 bases and J by 2 bases, with 12 bases between them. This CDR3 spans 15 amino acids. The germline V gene encodes CDR1 DFQATT and CDR2 SNEGSKA (reference sequence). CDR3 coding DNA: TGCAGTGCTAGAGATGTGGGTCATACCACAGATACGCAGTATCTT. Its translation is CSARDVGHTTDTQYL.

This clonotype has a single count. A much larger clone differs by one base, so this may be a read error. The rearrangement uses TRBV6-6 and TRBJ2-7; a possible D gene is TRBD2 (5 bases). The CDR3 extends over 15 amino acids. Germline loops: CDR1 MNHNY, CDR2 SVGAGI (reference sequence). CDR3 coding DNA: TGTGCCAGCGGTTACTCGGGGTCCGGGGCCTACGAGCAGTACTTC. It encodes CASGYSGSGAYEQYF.

A remark on this clonotype: A read error is possible here, since a much larger clone lies one base away. The chain joins TRBV3-1 to TRBJ2-4; TRBD1 aligns across 7 bases. Germline-derived CDR1 and CDR2 are LGHDT and YNNKEL (reference sequence). Trimming cost V 0 bases and J 3 bases; bases outside gene matches: 8. The CDR3 consists of 17 residues. The CDR3 spells CASSQDPSWTGKNIQYF. As DNA, the CDR3 is TGTGCCAGCAGCCAAGACCCAAGTTGGACAGGCAAAAACATTCAGTACTTC.

This clonotype was seen more than once but under ten times. A much larger clone sits a single nucleotide away, making a read error possible. This rearrangement joins TRBV13 to TRBJ2-5, with D possibly being TRBD1 (6 bases). The CDR3 is made up of 12 amino acids. Germline lookup yields CDR1 PRHDT and CDR2 FYEKMQ (reference sequence). CDR3 amino acids: CASSLGQGTRYF. The CDR3 nucleotides are TGTGCCAGCAGCTTAGGCCAGGGGACCCGGTACTTC.

This clonotype was found many times. CDR3 sequence (DNA): TGTGCCAGCAGCTTGGGGGACTTGGAATACGAGCAGTACTTC. It translates to CASSLGDLEYEQYF. The chain combines TRBV5-6 with TRBJ2-7; tentative D call: TRBD2 (6 bases). The ends were cut back, 0 bases at V and 4 bases at J, with 11 bases in the middle. The CDR3 length is 14 residues. Germline V lookup: CDR1 SGHDT, CDR2 YYEEEE.

Regarding this clonotype: A read error may explain this, as a much larger clone is one base away. This chain connects TRBV28 to TRBJ2-1, with unresolved D. V was pared by 5 bases and J by 5 bases, with 10 bases between. The CDR3 extends over 13 amino acids. Germline CDR1 and CDR2: MDHEN and SYDVKM. The CDR3 sequence is CASSRPADNEQFF. DNA for the CDR3: TGTGCCAGCAGTCGGCCCGCGGACAATGAGCAGTTCTTC.

CDR3 nucleotides: TGTGCCAGCAGTTGGTCCGGGACTAGCGGGACGAGCTCCTACAATGAGCAGTTCTTC. This gives the protein CASSWSGTSGTSSYNEQFF. V is TRBV6-2 or TRBV6-3 and J is TRBJ2-1; 13 nucleotides line up with TRBD2. V trimming: 4 bases; J trimming: 0 bases; junction bases outside the gene matches: 9. The CDR3 runs to 19 residues. The V gene's germline CDR1 is MNHEY and CDR2 SVGEGT.

This clonotype was picked up many times. CDR3 nucleotide sequence: TGTGCCAGAAAGTCGTACCCCTACGAGCAGTACTTC. It specifies CARKSYPYEQYF. The V and J genes are TRBV28 and TRBJ2-7; no reliable D call. The CDR3 runs 12 residues. Between the trimmed V and J ends, which lost 9 bases and 2 bases, there was a span of 11 bases. Germline V gene data show CDR1 as MDHEN and CDR2 as SYDVKM.

This clonotype was found many times. The chain links TRBV4-3 to TRBJ2-5; 10 bases are shared with TRBD2. The V and J ends lost 0 bases and 7 bases, in that order; junction bases with no gene match: 11. This CDR3 has 17 residues. Germline assignment: CDR1 LGHNA and CDR2 YSLEER. The CDR3 DNA follows: TGCGCCAGCAGCCAAGAGGCTAGCGGGGGCGTTAGGGTGACCCAGTACTTC. Protein sequence: CASSQEASGGVRVTQYF.

This clonotype came up once. V is TRBV16 and J is TRBJ2-7; 8 bases align to TRBD1. CDR1 KGHSY and CDR2 FQNENV come from the germline V gene. Trimming removed 2 bases from V and 6 bases from J; junction bases left unmatched: 9. CDR3 size: 15 residues. Written as DNA, the CDR3 is TGTGCCAGCAGCCAAAGTGGACAGGGTTTTTCCGAGCAGTACTTC. Translated, it gives CASSQSGQGFSEQYF.

This clonotype appeared a few times. The rearrangement uses TRBV20-1 and TRBJ2-3; 12 nucleotides align to TRBD2. Germline CDR1 and CDR2: DFQATT and SNEGSKA (reference sequence). The CDR3 length is 18 residues. V lost 6 bases and J lost 2; bases outside the gene matches: 15. Here the CDR3 reads CSAHPGPSGGADTDTQYF. CDR3 DNA sequence: TGCAGTGCCCACCCCGGCCCTAGCGGGGGGGCTGACACAGATACGCAGTATTTT.

Comment on this clonotype: A single base separates this from a much larger clone, so it may be a read error. The chain is built from TRBV20-1 and TRBJ2-2, with D possibly TRBD1 on 6 matching bases. V dropped 5 bases and J dropped 2 bases, with 12 bases sitting between them. Germline V gene data show CDR1 as DFQATT and CDR2 as SNEGSKA (reference sequence). CDR3 size: 14 residues. For the CDR3, the DNA is TGCAGTGCTCGGACCGGGACAAACACCGGGGAGCTGTTTTTT. Its protein is CSARTGTNTGELFF.

About this clonotype: A much larger clone lies one base from this, so it may be a read error. The J gene is TRBJ1-1, the V gene TRBV7-9; weak D call: TRBD1 (6 bases). The germline V gene encodes CDR1 SEHNR and CDR2 FQNEAQ (reference sequence). The V and J ends lost 4 bases and 4 bases respectively, with 25 bases between them. CDR3 length: 18 residues. The CDR3 spells CASSSTTGGLNPGTEAFF. CDR3 nucleotide sequence: TGTGCCAGCAGCTCTACGACAGGTGGATTAAACCCGGGCACTGAAGCTTTCTTT.

This clonotype was detected many times. V gene TRBV29-1 combines with J gene TRBJ2-2, with D tentatively TRBD1 or TRBD2 (5 bases each). The CDR3 length is 13 residues. Per the germline V gene, CDR1 is SQVTM and CDR2 is ANQGSEA. The germline V and J ends were trimmed by 3 bases and 7 bases, with 12 bases remaining between them. This CDR3 reads CSVDEGHGGELFF. CDR3 in DNA: TGCAGCGTTGATGAGGGGCATGGCGGGGAGCTGTTTTTT.

The V call is TRBV16, the J call TRBJ1-2; TRBD1 is a possible D gene (6 bases). Germline V CDR1 and CDR2: KGHSY, FQNENV. The CDR3 is made up of 14 amino acids. Trimming took 6 bases from V and 4 from J, leaving 15 bases between them. The chain's CDR3 is CASRQLQGGYGYTF. The CDR3 DNA is TGTGCCAGCAGACAGCTACAGGGAGGCTATGGCTACACCTTC. Supplemented by reference TRBV16 and TRBJ1-2, the full variable domain reads GEEVAQTPKHLVRGEGQKAKLYCAPIKGHSYVFWYQQVLKNEFKFLISFQNENVFDETGMPKERFSAKCLPNSPCSLEIQATKLEDSAVYFCASRQLQGGYGYTFGSGTRLTVV.

Many counts were recorded for this clonotype. The gene calls are TRBV27 and TRBJ1-2; 12 nucleotides align to TRBD1. The germline V gene has CDR1 MNHEY and CDR2 SMNVEV (reference sequence). The trim removed 6 bases at V and 4 bases at J, leaving 3 bases unmatched. The CDR3 is 14 amino acids. The CDR3 here is CASRGTGGIYGYTF. CDR3 DNA sequence: TGTGCCAGCAGGGGGACAGGGGGCATCTATGGCTACACCTTC.

This clonotype was detected a few times. J is TRBJ2-5 and V is TRBV6-2 or TRBV6-3, with a possible D match to TRBD1 (6 bases). Per germline, CDR1 MNHEY and CDR2 SVGEGT. Trimming pared 4 bases from V and 2 bases from J, leaving 11 bases between. The CDR3 loop spans 14 amino acids. The CDR3 is CASSSGQPQETQYF. DNA of the CDR3: TGTGCCAGCAGTTCCGGACAGCCTCAAGAGACCCAGTACTTC.

The chain carries TRBV4-1 and TRBJ2-7; 9 bases are shared with TRBD2. The CDR3 spans 15 residues. Unmatched junction bases numbered 3, after V lost 2 bases and J lost 1 base. Germline V gene lookup returns CDR1 MGHRA and CDR2 YSYEKL. The CDR3 DNA follows: TGCGCCAGCAGCCAACGCCTAGCGGGATCCTACGAGCAGTACTTC. Residues: CASSQRLAGSYEQYF.

This clonotype was counted ten times or more. This chain connects TRBV27 to TRBJ1-2; 8 bases fit TRBD1. This CDR3 contains 13 residues. V lost 4 bases, J lost 6 bases, and 4 bases stayed unmatched. Germline CDR1 MNHEY, CDR2 SMNVEV (reference sequence). CDR3 nucleotide sequence: TGTGCCAGCAGTTCCAGGGGGCCTGATGGCTACACCTTC. It codes for CASSSRGPDGYTF.

This clonotype occurred many times. V and J are TRBV29-1 and TRBJ2-3, with 8 bases that match TRBD2. The V segment lost 1 base and the J segment 1 base; nucleotides outside the gene matches: 1. Germline assignment: CDR1 SQVTM and CDR2 ANQGSEA. The length of the CDR3 is 14 residues. Written as DNA, the CDR3 is TGCAGCGTTGAAGGAGCGGGGGGCACAGATACGCAGTATTTT. As protein: CSVEGAGGTDTQYF.

Ten or more counts support this clonotype. The chain links TRBV20-1 to TRBJ1-1, with D possibly TRBD1 on 5 matching bases. Trimming took off 1 base at V and 6 bases at J, with 18 bases between the two ends. Germline V CDR1 and CDR2: DFQATT, SNEGSKA (reference sequence). The CDR3 extends over 15 amino acids. As DNA, the CDR3 is TGCAGTGCTAGAGGAGGCGTCAGGGAGGACGCTGAAGCTTTCTTT. Translating it yields CSARGGVREDAEAFF.

A note on this clonotype: A much more abundant neighbour one base away suggests this may be a read error. The J gene is TRBJ2-5, the V gene TRBV24-1, with D possibly being TRBD1 or TRBD2 (5 bases each). Per the germline V gene, CDR1 is KGHDR and CDR2 is SFDVKD. The CDR3 sequence is 17 residues long. V dropped 8 bases and J dropped 5 bases, with 26 bases sitting between them. The CDR3 here is CATTTPGRQLLGETQYF. In DNA, the CDR3 is TGTGCCACCACTACGCCAGGGAGACAGCTCCTTGGGGAGACCCAGTACTTC.

In regard to this clonotype: A read error may explain this, as a much larger clone is one base away. The chain uses TRBV6-6 and TRBJ2-2, with 9 bases fitting TRBD1. The germline gives CDR1 MNHNY, CDR2 SVGAGI (reference sequence). The trim removed 2 bases at V and 7 bases at J, leaving 5 bases unmatched. The CDR3 totals 15 residues. Here the CDR3 reads CASSYRTGVSGELFF. CDR3 in DNA: TGTGCCAGCAGTTACAGGACAGGGGTGAGCGGGGAGCTGTTTTTT.

This clonotype was detected many times. V and J are TRBV3-1 and TRBJ1-5; D is perhaps TRBD1 (6 bases). V lost 2 bases, J lost 7 bases, and 15 bases lay in between. The V gene's germline CDR1 is LGHDT and CDR2 YNNKEL (reference sequence). The CDR3 sequence is 15 residues long. This chain's CDR3 is CASSQSPQGGQPQHF. CDR3 nucleotides: TGTGCCAGCAGCCAATCCCCACAGGGAGGCCAGCCCCAGCATTTT.

This clonotype was seen ten or more times. The chain uses TRBV28 and TRBJ2-7, with 9 bases lining up with TRBD1. The ends lost 1 base at V and 4 bases at J; junction bases unmatched: 2. There are 14 residues in the CDR3. The V gene's germline CDR1 is MDHEN and CDR2 SYDVKM. The CDR3 bases are TGTGCCAGCAGTTTATTACAGGGGGCTTACGAGCAGTACTTC. This translates into CASSLLQGAYEQYF.

The V call is TRBV23-1, the J call TRBJ2-1; possibly TRBD1 or TRBD2 for D (5 bases each). TRBV23-1 is flagged as an ORF with uncertain function. V lost 4 bases to trimming and J lost 4 bases, with 23 bases between them. This CDR3 is built from 18 residues. CDR3 DNA: TGCGCCAGCAGTCGCACTAGGTGGGGCAGGGAAACGTACAATGAGCAGTTCTTC. Amino acid sequence: CASSRTRWGRETYNEQFF.